Shown below are 8 T cell receptor beta chains from a single sample sequenced in a study of T cell responses to AZD1222 COVID-19 vaccine. Sequencing was performed with immunoSEQ multiplex PCR; in TCRdb, only in-frame clones are kept and a portion is missing. The table records about 190,000 clones, roughly 92% of them present only once. The material sequenced was peripheral blood, taken on day 0 of AZD1222 vaccination. Receptors were obtained from an adult in good health.

This clone turned up a few times. V gene TRBV28 combines with J gene TRBJ2-2; maybe TRBD1 (5 bases). Trimming cost V 3 bases and J 4 bases, with 12 bases left between them. The CDR3 is 15 residues long. CDR1 is MDHEN, CDR2 SYDVKM, per germline. Here the CDR3 reads CASSLVGVGTGELFF. As DNA, the CDR3 is TGTGCCAGCAGTTTGGTAGGGGTGGGCACCGGGGAGCTGTTTTTT.

Ten or more counts support this clone. This rearrangement joins TRBV3-1 (or the pseudogene TRBV3-2) to TRBJ2-7; D unresolved. The CDR3 totals 16 residues. The ends were cut back, 5 bases at V and 7 bases at J, with 24 bases in the middle. Germline values: CDR1 LGHDT, CDR2 YNNKEL (reference sequence). The CDR3 reads CASSYHPGTTVGEQYF. In nucleotides, the CDR3 is TGTGCCAGCAGCTATCATCCCGGTACTACGGTGGGTGAGCAGTACTTC.

The chain joins TRBV7-9 to TRBJ2-1; either TRBD1 or TRBD2 may supply D (5 bases each). The germline V gene has CDR1 SEHNR and CDR2 FQNEAQ (reference sequence). The CDR3 contains 13 residues. With 8 bases removed from V and 6 bases from J, the gap between germline ends came to 14 bases. The CDR3 DNA reads as TGTGCCAGCCTGGTCGGGACGGGCAATGAGCAGTTCTTC. It translates to CASLVGTGNEQFF.

The chain joins TRBV3-1 (or the pseudogene TRBV3-2) to TRBJ2-2; D unresolved. CDR1 is LGHDT and CDR2 is YNNKEL in the germline V gene (reference sequence). Trimming took off 0 bases at V and 6 bases at J, with 14 bases between the two ends. The CDR3 is 16 residues long. The CDR3 sequence is CASSQDSRVRSGELFF. Here the CDR3 DNA reads TGTGCCAGCAGCCAAGATAGTCGAGTACGATCCGGGGAGCTGTTTTTT.

The chain is built from TRBV6-6 and TRBJ1-3; possible D gene TRBD1, 5 bases. CDR3 length: 12 residues. The V end was cut by 6 bases, the J end by 4 bases, with 7 bases between. Looked up from germline, CDR1 is MNHNY and CDR2 is SVGAGI (reference sequence). As DNA, the CDR3 is TGTGCCAGCAGGAGACAGGGAAACACCATATATTTT. This gives the protein CASRRQGNTIYF.

This chain links TRBV19 with TRBJ1-2; D gene uncertain. The CDR3 has 14 residues. CDR1 is LNHDA, CDR2 SQIVND, per germline (reference sequence). Trimming stripped 4 bases from V and 1 base from J, with 10 bases between. The CDR3 DNA is TGTGCCAGTAGTACATCAAGTAATAACTATGGCTACACCTTC. Amino acids: CASSTSSNNYGYTF.

This chain uses TRBV18 with TRBJ1-3, with 9 bases aligning to TRBD1. This CDR3 has 15 residues. Germline loops: CDR1 KGHSH, CDR2 LQKENI. Trimming cost V 0 bases and J 7 bases; bases outside gene matches: 4. Here the CDR3 DNA reads TGTGCCAGCTCACCACCAGGACAGGGGCAGAACACCATATATTTT. This codes for CASSPPGQGQNTIYF. Looking up the rest from reference TRBV18 and TRBJ1-3 gives the full variable domain: NAGVMQNPRHLVRRRGQEARLRCSPMKGHSHVYWYRQLPEEGLKFMVYLQKENIIDESGMPKERFSAEFPKEGPSILRIQQVVRGDSAAYFCASSPPGQGQNTIYFGEGSWLTVV.

The chain joins TRBV11-2 to TRBJ2-2, with no clear D. The germline CDR1 and CDR2 sequences are SGHAT and FQNNGV. This CDR3 comprises 15 residues. Trimming shortened V by 2 bases and J by 7 bases, and 14 bases separated the two germline ends. Here the CDR3 reads CASSLLVQSNGELFF. The CDR3 region has the DNA TGTGCCAGCAGCTTATTAGTTCAAAGTAACGGGGAGCTGTTTTTT.